This TCR beta chain was sequenced during a study of T cell responses to AZD1222 COVID-19 vaccine. Study-wide results and limits: Increased Spike-specific TCR breadth and depth were observed after two AZD1222 doses. Baseline serostatus was positive in only six or seven AZD1222 recipients. The study found vaccine-associated CD4 TCRs spanning spike, dominant at 160-218 and 743-854.

The data were produced by immunoSEQ multiplex PCR, yet TCRdb's version contains in-frame clones alone and is incomplete. This table holds more than 150,000 clones, around nine tenths found once. A word on this clone: Its antigen is not identified.

The V end was cut by 4 bases, the J end by 4 bases, with 11 bases between. CDR1 and CDR2 from the germline V gene are SGHNT and YYREEE (reference sequence). This CDR3 spans 13 amino acids. The sequence derives from an adult who had recovered from COVID-19. This sequence joins TRBV5-4 and TRBJ1-2; weak D call: TRBD1 (6 bases). Material: peripheral blood, obtained after recovery from COVID-19. Written as DNA, the CDR3 is TGTGCCAGCAGCCAGGGGAGGAGCTATGGCTACACCTTC. As protein: CASSQGRSYGYTF.